This T cell receptor beta chain appears in the sequencing data of a study of blood T cell repertoires in COVID-19. Living in under 30 US areas, the participants were between roughly 18 and 90 years of age. Membership in each cohort depended on participant-reported clinical history. The CDR3 consists of 14 residues. V lost 6 bases and J 3 bases, leaving 15 bases between the germline ends. Germline V lookup: CDR1 SNHLY, CDR2 FYNNEI. Profiled with immunoSEQ multiplex PCR; TCRdb holds only in-frame clones, not every one. The sample contains roughly 200,000 clones, 86% of which appear only once. Sequencing was performed on PBMCs or T cells enriched from blood (not recorded which). V and J are TRBV2 and TRBJ2-7; possibly TRBD2 for D (7 bases). The TCR originated in a woman in her 30s who had recovered from COVID-19. The CDR3 loop reads CASRGGARNYEQYF. In nucleotides, the CDR3 is TGTGCCAGCAGGGGGGGGGCGCGAAACTACGAGCAGTACTTC.